The 28 T cell receptor beta chains listed next were all sequenced from one sample in a study of blood T cell repertoires in COVID-19. Libraries were prepared by immunoSEQ multiplex PCR; TCRdb keeps only in-frame clonotypes and omits some of them. The table has about 55,000 clones, 82% seen once. The specimen sequenced was peripheral blood. The receptor source for this set is a man older than 75 with COVID-19, enrolled during active disease.

This chain connects TRBV9 to TRBJ2-5, with 8 bases that match TRBD2. Germline CDR1 SGDLS, CDR2 YYNGEE. The CDR3 sequence is 16 residues long. V was pared by 4 bases and J by 4 bases, with 12 bases of the junction left unmatched. Here the CDR3 reads CASSLRAGEPPETQYF. CDR3 DNA sequence: TGTGCCAGCAGCCTACGAGCGGGAGAGCCTCCAGAGACCCAGTACTTC. Using reference TRBV9 and TRBJ2-5 for the parts outside the CDR3, the full variable domain is DSGVTQTPKHLITATGQRVTLRCSPRSGDLSVYWYQQSLDQGLQFLIQYYNGEERAKGNILERFSAQQFPDLHSELNLSSLELGDSALYFCASSLRAGEPPETQYFGPGTRLLVL.

The rearrangement links TRBV6-6 to TRBJ1-1; 10 nucleotides line up with TRBD1. Per germline, CDR1 MNHNY and CDR2 SVGAGI (reference sequence). The CDR3 totals 14 residues. Germline trimming cut 8 bases from V and 3 bases from J; bases unmatched to any gene: 6. The CDR3 sequence: CASVRDRGHTEAFF. DNA of the CDR3: TGTGCCAGCGTTCGCGACAGGGGGCACACTGAAGCTTTCTTT.

The chain couples TRBV6-5 to TRBJ1-6; D is undetermined. The CDR3 consists of 13 residues. The V and J ends lost 8 bases and 4 bases respectively, with 9 bases between them. Germline CDR1 reads MNHEY; CDR2 reads SVGAGI. CDR3 in amino acids: CASEREYNSPLHF. The CDR3 DNA is TGTGCCAGCGAAAGAGAGTATAATTCACCCCTCCACTTT.

The chain is built from TRBV7-9 and TRBJ1-1; D uncertain. The V end was cut by 4 bases, the J end by 5 bases, with 8 bases between. Looked up from germline, CDR1 is SEHNR and CDR2 is FQNEAQ (reference sequence). This CDR3 has 12 residues. The CDR3 loop is CASSYIRTEAFF. CDR3 in DNA: TGTGCCAGCAGCTACATCCGAACTGAAGCTTTCTTT.

This clone came up once. The CDR3 region is CASSPQGLPKGYTF. The DNA for the CDR3 is TGTGCCAGCAGCCCACAGGGGCTTCCAAAGGGCTACACCTTC. The chain combines TRBV7-2 with TRBJ1-2; 7 bases are a match to TRBD1. Looked up from germline, CDR1 is SGHTA and CDR2 is FQGNSA. Losses at the gene ends were 5 bases for V and 8 bases for J; bases not matched to a gene: 11. CDR3 length: 14 residues.

The chain is built from TRBV6-5 and TRBJ1-1, with no clear D. The V and J ends lost 6 bases and 5 bases respectively, with 10 bases between them. Germline V lookup: CDR1 MNHEY, CDR2 SVGAGI. This CDR3 spans 12 amino acids. CDR3 protein: CASSHRGTEAFF. The DNA of the CDR3 is TGTGCCAGCAGCCACCGCGGAACTGAAGCTTTCTTT.

The gene calls are TRBV7-2 and TRBJ2-3, with TRBD2 matching over 7 bases. J gave up 0 bases and V 3 bases, and 9 bases lay outside the gene matches. CDR3 size: 17 residues. Per the germline V gene, CDR1 is SGHTA and CDR2 is FQGNSA. CDR3 loop: CASSFYTLATSTDTQYF. The CDR3 coding sequence is TGTGCCAGCAGCTTCTACACACTAGCGACTAGCACAGATACGCAGTATTTT.

The chain employs TRBV7-2 and TRBJ1-1; D unresolved. V shed 4 bases and J shed 4 bases, with 13 bases lying between them. In germline, CDR1 is SGHTA, CDR2 FQGNSA. CDR3 length: 14 amino acids. CDR3 in amino acids: CASSSGGGLTEAFF. CDR3 nucleotides: TGTGCCAGCAGCTCTGGCGGAGGGCTCACTGAAGCTTTCTTT.

This rearrangement joins TRBV6-6 to TRBJ1-6, with unresolved D. V gave up 8 bases and J gave up 4 bases, with 12 bases separating them. The CDR3 sequence is 14 residues long. The germline gives CDR1 MNHNY, CDR2 SVGAGI (reference sequence). The CDR3 nucleotides read TGTGCCAGCGGAGGAGAATCTTATAATTCACCCCTCCACTTT. This sequence encodes CASGGESYNSPLHF.

The gene calls are TRBV11-3 and TRBJ1-5; 9 bases fit TRBD1. CDR1 is SGHNT, CDR2 YENEEA, per germline. This CDR3 has 17 amino acids. V lost 2 bases, J lost 4 bases, and 9 bases stayed unmatched. This chain's CDR3 is CASSLLQGAGENQPQHF. CDR3 DNA: TGTGCCAGCAGCTTATTACAGGGGGCCGGCGAGAATCAGCCCCAGCATTTT.

The chain recombines TRBV5-6 with TRBJ1-6; weak D call: TRBD1 (5 bases). The CDR3 spans 14 residues. Germline V lookup: CDR1 SGHDT, CDR2 YYEEEE. Trimming left V 4 bases short and J 6 bases short, with 11 bases between. The CDR3 sequence: CASSTTVINSPLHF. The CDR3 region has the DNA TGTGCCAGCAGCACGACAGTGATTAATTCACCCCTCCACTTT.

The genes are TRBV6-4 and TRBJ2-3; 8 bases are shared with TRBD2. Germline V CDR1 and CDR2: MRHNA, SNTAGT. CDR3 length equals 16 residues. V dropped 6 bases and J dropped 3; count of bases not matched to a gene: 11. CDR3: CASSLESGGFTDTQYF. In nucleotides, the CDR3 is TGTGCCAGCAGCCTAGAGAGCGGGGGCTTTACAGATACGCAGTATTTT.

J is TRBJ2-5 and V is TRBV7-9; D remains unclear. This CDR3 spans 12 amino acids. Trimming removed 3 bases at V and 5 bases at J, with 7 bases between. The germline V gene encodes CDR1 SEHNR and CDR2 FQNEAQ (reference sequence). The DNA of the CDR3 is TGTGCCAGCAGCTTCACCGGGGAGACCCAGTACTTC. Amino acid sequence: CASSFTGETQYF.

The chain combines TRBV28 with TRBJ2-5; maybe TRBD1 (6 bases). CDR3 length equals 14 residues. Per the germline V gene, CDR1 is MDHEN and CDR2 is SYDVKM. Trimming cost V 2 bases and J 4 bases, with 11 bases left between them. CDR3 sequence reads: CASSLRQGSETQYF. CDR3 nucleotide sequence: TGTGCCAGCAGTTTACGGCAGGGGTCAGAGACCCAGTACTTC.

The chain employs TRBV11-2 and TRBJ2-1; D possibly corresponds to TRBD1 (5 bases). The CDR3 has 13 residues. Germline V gene lookup returns CDR1 SGHAT and CDR2 FQNNGV. V lost 4 bases and J lost 4, with 8 bases in between. CDR3 residues: CASSSDSYNEQFF. CDR3 nucleotides: TGTGCCAGCAGCTCCGACAGTTACAATGAGCAGTTCTTC. Based on the CDR3 plus reference TRBV11-2 and TRBJ2-1, the full variable domain is EAGVAQSPRYKIIEKRQSVAFWCNPISGHATLYWYQQILGQGPKLLIQFQNNGVVDDSQLPKDRFSAERLKGVDSTLKIQPAKLEDSAVYLCASSSDSYNEQFFGPGTRLTVL.

The V and J genes are TRBV10-3 and TRBJ1-5, with no clear D. Germline CDR1 reads ENHRY; CDR2 reads SYGVKD. Between the trimmed V and J ends, which lost 6 bases and 1 base, there was a span of 13 bases. This CDR3 spans 15 amino acids. The CDR3 loop is CAISLEGGSNQPQHF. As DNA, the CDR3 is TGTGCCATCAGCCTCGAGGGAGGAAGCAATCAGCCCCAGCATTTT.

The chain couples TRBV21-1 to TRBJ2-2; the table calls TRBD1, which could not be checked here. TRBV21-1 is assigned pseudogene status. The CDR3 contains 17 residues. The CDR3, as DNA: TGTGCCAGCAGCAAAGCGCATGGACAGCCATGGAACGGGGAGCTGTTTTTT. Amino acid sequence: CASSKAHGQPWNGELFF.

The J gene is TRBJ2-2, the V gene TRBV9; D is ambiguous. Trimming shortened V by 0 bases and J by 7 bases, and 4 bases separated the two germline ends. Germline V gives CDR1 SGDLS, CDR2 YYNGEE. This CDR3 is built from 12 residues. CDR3 sequence (DNA): TGTGCCAGCAGCGTAGGAGTCGGGGAGCTGTTTTTT. It is translated as CASSVGVGELFF.

This chain uses TRBV30 with TRBJ1-5; D is uncertain. V was pared by 2 bases and J by 0 bases, with 14 bases between. This CDR3 is 16 amino acids long. Germline V gene data show CDR1 as GTSNPN and CDR2 as SVGIG (reference sequence). CDR3: CAWSPPGFNSNQPQHF. CDR3 DNA sequence: TGTGCCTGGAGTCCCCCAGGATTCAATAGCAATCAGCCCCAGCATTTT. Filled out from reference TRBV30 and TRBJ1-5, the complete variable domain reads SQTIHQWPATLVQPVGSPLSLECTVEGTSNPNLYWYRQAAGRGLQLLFYSVGIGQISSEVPQNLSASRPQDRQFILSSKKLLLSDSGFYLCAWSPPGFNSNQPQHFGDGTRLSIL.

The chain combines TRBV9 with TRBJ2-7; D call uncertain. V lost 0 bases, J lost 6 bases, and 13 bases lay in between. Germline CDR1 and CDR2: SGDLS and YYNGEE. CDR3 length equals 14 residues. The CDR3 spells CASSVGGGYGEQYF. In nucleotides, the CDR3 is TGTGCCAGCAGCGTAGGAGGTGGGTATGGCGAGCAGTACTTC. The variable domain in full, completed from reference TRBV9 and TRBJ2-7, reads DSGVTQTPKHLITATGQRVTLRCSPRSGDLSVYWYQQSLDQGLQFLIQYYNGEERAKGNILERFSAQQFPDLHSELNLSSLELGDSALYFCASSVGGGYGEQYFGPGTRLTVT.

The chain uses TRBV18 and TRBJ1-6; D not resolved. V was trimmed by 2 bases and J by 6 bases, leaving 8 bases between them. The CDR3 runs to 14 residues. Per germline, CDR1 KGHSH and CDR2 LQKENI. The CDR3 sequence: CASSPNPGNSPLHF. The CDR3 bases are TGTGCCAGCTCACCAAATCCGGGTAATTCACCCCTCCACTTT. The full variable domain, its missing parts supplied by reference TRBV18 and TRBJ1-6, is NAGVMQNPRHLVRRRGQEARLRCSPMKGHSHVYWYRQLPEEGLKFMVYLQKENIIDESGMPKERFSAEFPKEGPSILRIQQVVRGDSAAYFCASSPNPGNSPLHFGNGTRLTVT.

The chain employs TRBV19 and TRBJ1-1; D unresolved. There are 14 residues in the CDR3. The germline V gene has CDR1 LNHDA and CDR2 SQIVND (reference sequence). V dropped 1 base and J dropped 0 bases, with 6 bases sitting between them. As DNA, the CDR3 is TGTGCCAGTAGTATAGTCGGTTTGAACACTGAAGCTTTCTTT. Its translation is CASSIVGLNTEAFF.

The chain has TRBV6-6 and TRBJ1-2; maybe TRBD1 (5 bases). Trimming took 5 bases from V and 8 from J, leaving 18 bases between them. The CDR3 extends over 14 amino acids. Germline values: CDR1 MNHNY, CDR2 SVGAGI (reference sequence). The CDR3 is CASSTGSPNRGYTF. CDR3 nucleotide sequence: TGTGCCAGCAGTACGGGTTCTCCTAACAGGGGCTACACCTTC.

This chain joins TRBV30 and TRBJ2-1, with a possible D match to TRBD2 (6 bases). Germline V lookup: CDR1 GTSNPN, CDR2 SVGIG (reference sequence). V was cut by 0 bases and J by 10 bases, with 13 bases left in between. This CDR3 spans 13 amino acids. CDR3 DNA: TGTGCCTGGAGTGTAACTAGCAGCCTCGAGCAGTTCTTC. Translation gives CAWSVTSSLEQFF.

This clone came up once. The chain links TRBV2 to TRBJ2-3; D call uncertain. The CDR3 contains 12 residues. Germline assignment: CDR1 SNHLY and CDR2 FYNNEI. Trimming took off 4 bases at V and 0 bases at J, with 2 bases between the two ends. The CDR3 DNA reads TGTGCCAGCAGTGCTAGCACAGATACGCAGTATTTT. It translates to CASSASTDTQYF.

The chain joins TRBV6-1 to TRBJ1-4, with a tentative D call TRBD1 (6 bases). Germline assignment: CDR1 MNHNS and CDR2 SASEGT. CDR3 size: 19 residues. With 0 bases removed from V and 7 bases from J, the gap between germline ends came to 24 bases. The CDR3 loop is CASSEAAGTIGGRGEKLFF. The CDR3, as DNA: TGTGCCAGCAGTGAAGCGGCCGGGACAATAGGAGGAAGGGGTGAAAAACTGTTTTTT.

The chain combines TRBV5-1 with TRBJ1-2; D is perhaps TRBD1 (6 bases). CDR1 is SGHRS and CDR2 is YFSETQ in the germline V gene. Deletions cut 3 bases from V and 8 bases from J, with 23 bases between. This CDR3 is built from 16 residues. Written as DNA, the CDR3 is TGCGCCAGCAGCTCCAGGAGTAGGACAGCTGTCGACGGCTACACCTTC. It yields the protein CASSSRSRTAVDGYTF.

V gene TRBV19 combines with J gene TRBJ1-5; D call uncertain. This CDR3 is 14 amino acids long. Looked up from germline, CDR1 is LNHDA and CDR2 is SQIVND (reference sequence). V shed 5 bases and J shed 3 bases, with 11 bases lying between them. The DNA of the CDR3 is TGTGCCAGTAGTGAACAGCATGACAATCAGCCCCAGCATTTT. This encodes CASSEQHDNQPQHF.